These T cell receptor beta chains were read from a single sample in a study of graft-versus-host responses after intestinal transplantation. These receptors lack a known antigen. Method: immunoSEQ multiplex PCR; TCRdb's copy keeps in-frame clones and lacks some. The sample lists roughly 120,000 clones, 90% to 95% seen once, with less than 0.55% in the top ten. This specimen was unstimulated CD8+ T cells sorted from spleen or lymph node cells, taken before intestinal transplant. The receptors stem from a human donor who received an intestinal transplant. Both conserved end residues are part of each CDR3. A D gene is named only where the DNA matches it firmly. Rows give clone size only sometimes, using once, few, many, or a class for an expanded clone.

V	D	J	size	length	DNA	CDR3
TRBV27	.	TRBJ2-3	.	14	TGTGCCAGCAGTTGGGTTGATAGCACAGATACGCAGTATTTT	CASSWVDSTDTQYF
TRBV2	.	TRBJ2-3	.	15	TGTGCCAGCAGTGAACCGGGACGGGGGACAGATACGCAGTATTTT	CASSEPGRGTDTQYF
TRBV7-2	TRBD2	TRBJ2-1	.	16	TGTGCCAGCAGCCGCCCCGGGACTAGCTCCTACAATGAGCAGTTCTTC	CASSRPGTSSYNEQFF
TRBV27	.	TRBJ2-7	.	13	TGTGCCAGCAGTTTATGGGGTTCGGGGGAGCAGTACTTC	CASSLWGSGEQYF
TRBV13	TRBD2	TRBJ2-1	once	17	TGTGCCAGCAGCCTGCGCCCAGCGGGAGTTTGGGACAATGAGCAGTTCTTC	CASSLRPAGVWDNEQFF
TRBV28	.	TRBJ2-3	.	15	TGTGCCAGCAGGGTGGGGGTTTCATCCACAGATACGCAGTATTTT	CASRVGVSSTDTQYF
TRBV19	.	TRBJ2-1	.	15	TGTGCCAGTAGGGGGGTGTCCTACACCTACAATGAGCAGTTCTTC	CASRGVSYTYNEQFF
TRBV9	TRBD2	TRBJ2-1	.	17	TGTGCCAGCAGCGTGGGCGGGAGGCCCCAGGAGGGGAATGAGCAGTTCTTC	CASSVGGRPQEGNEQFF
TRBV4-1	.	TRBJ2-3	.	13	TGCGCCAGCAGCCAAGCAAGCACAGATACGCAGTATTTT	CASSQASTDTQYF
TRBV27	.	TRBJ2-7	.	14	TGTGCCAGCAGTTTGGGCAGGGTTGGGTACGAGCAGTACTTC	CASSLGRVGYEQYF
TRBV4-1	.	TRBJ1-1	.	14	TGCGCCAGCAGCCAAGTTGCTAGGAACACTGAAGCTTTCTTT	CASSQVARNTEAFF
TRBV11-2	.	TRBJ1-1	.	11	TGTGCCAGCAGCTTTAACGAAGAAGCTTTCTTT	CASSFNEEAFF
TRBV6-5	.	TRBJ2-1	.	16	TGTGCCAGCAGTTCATTCCTCGCGGGGTCCTACAATGAGCAGTTCTTC	CASSSFLAGSYNEQFF
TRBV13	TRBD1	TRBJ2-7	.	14	TGTGCCAGCAGCCCCGGACAGGGGACCTACGAGCAGTACTTC	CASSPGQGTYEQYF
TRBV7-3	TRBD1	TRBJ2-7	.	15	TGTGCCAGCAGGGACCGGGACAGGGAGGCCTACGAGCAGTACTTC	CASRDRDREAYEQYF
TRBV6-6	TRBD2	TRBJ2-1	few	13	TGTGCCAGCAGCCCATGGGGAGGGGATGAGCAGTTCTTC	CASSPWGGDEQFF
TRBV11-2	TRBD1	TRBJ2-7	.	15	TGTGCCAGCAGCTTAGAGGCAGGGGGTTCCTACGAGCAGTACTTC	CASSLEAGGSYEQYF
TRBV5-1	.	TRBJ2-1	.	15	TGCGCCAGCAGCTTGGGACTCAGCTCCTACAATGAGCAGTTCTTC	CASSLGLSSYNEQFF
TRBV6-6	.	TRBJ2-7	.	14	TGTGCCAGCAGTTTAGGAGGGAGGAGATACGAGCAGTACTTC	CASSLGGRRYEQYF
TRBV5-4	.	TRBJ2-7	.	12	TGTGCCAGCAGCACCGGGAGCCTCGAGCAGTACTTC	CASSTGSLEQYF
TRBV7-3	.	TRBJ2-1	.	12	TGTGCCAGCAGCCAAGGGGGGGGCGCGAAGTTCTTC	CASSQGGGAKFF
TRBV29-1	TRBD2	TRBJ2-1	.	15	TGCAGCGTTGATAAGCGGGAAAGCTCCTACAATGAGCAGTTCTTC	CSVDKRESSYNEQFF
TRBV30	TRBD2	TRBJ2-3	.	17	TGTGCCTGGAGCTCGAGAGCTAGCGGGAAGGAATCAGATACGCAGTATTTT	CAWSSRASGKESDTQYF
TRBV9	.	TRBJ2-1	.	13	TGTGCCAGCAACGACGTCGGGGACAATGAGCAGTTCTTC	CASNDVGDNEQFF
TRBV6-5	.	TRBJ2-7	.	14	TGTGCCAGCAGTGAAGGACTCCAGTTTGCCGAGCAGTACTTC	CASSEGLQFAEQYF
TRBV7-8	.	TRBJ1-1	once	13	TGTGCCAGCAGCTTACTTTTTGACACTGAAGCTTTCTTT	CASSLLFDTEAFF
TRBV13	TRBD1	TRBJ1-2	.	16	TGTGCCAGCAGCTTAGGCAGGGGGCTCAAGTACTATGGCTACACCTTC	CASSLGRGLKYYGYTF
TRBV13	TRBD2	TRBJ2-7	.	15	TGTGCCAGCAGCTCGGGGGGGTCTACCTCCTACGAGCAGTACTTC	CASSSGGSTSYEQYF
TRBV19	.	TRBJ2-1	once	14	TGTGCCAGTAGTATTGGGGGCTCCTACAATGAGCAGTTCTTC	CASSIGGSYNEQFF
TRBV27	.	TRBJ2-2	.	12	TGTGCCAGCAGTTCTCCTACCGGGGAGCTGTTTTTT	CASSSPTGELFF
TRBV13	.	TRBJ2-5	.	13	TGTGCCAGCAGCTATAGGGCACAAGAGACCCAGTACTTC	CASSYRAQETQYF
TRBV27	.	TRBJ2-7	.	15	TGTGCCAGCAGCCCCCCTAGCCGCGGCACTGACGAGCAGTACTTC	CASSPPSRGTDEQYF
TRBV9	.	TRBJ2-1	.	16	TGTGCCAGCAGCGTCGCTGGGAGCGTAGATACGGGTGAGCAGTTCTTC	CASSVAGSVDTGEQFF
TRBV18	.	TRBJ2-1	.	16	TGTGCCAGCTCAACTTTACTAGTAACGTCCTACAATGAGCAGTTCTTC	CASSTLLVTSYNEQFF
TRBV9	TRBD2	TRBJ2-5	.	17	TGTGCCAGCAGCGGACGACTAGCGGGAGCCATCCAAGAGACCCAGTACTTC	CASSGRLAGAIQETQYF
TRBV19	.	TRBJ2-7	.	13	TGTGCCAGTAGTATGTTTGCAGGGGACCGGCAGTACTTC	CASSMFAGDRQYF
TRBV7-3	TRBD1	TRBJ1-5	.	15	TGTGCCAGCAGCTTAGGACAGGGGGCTGGTCAGCCCCAGCATTTT	CASSLGQGAGQPQHF
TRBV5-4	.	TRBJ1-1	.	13	TGTGCCAGCAGCTTGGGGACGAACACTGAAGCTTTCTTT	CASSLGTNTEAFF
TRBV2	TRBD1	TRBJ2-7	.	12	TGTGCCAGCAGTCGACAGGGAAACGAGCAGTACTTC	CASSRQGNEQYF
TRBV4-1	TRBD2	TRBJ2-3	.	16	TGCGCCAGCAGCCATCCTCAAGGGCTAGCGGGAGATACGCAGTATTTT	CASSHPQGLAGDTQYF
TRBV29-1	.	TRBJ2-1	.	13	TGCAGCGTTGAAGATGGGAGGAGCAATGAGCAGTTCTTC	CSVEDGRSNEQFF
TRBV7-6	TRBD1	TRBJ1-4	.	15	TGTGCCAGCAGCCGACAGGGGAGGACTAATGAAAAACTGTTTTTT	CASSRQGRTNEKLFF